These 5 T cell receptor beta chains were sequenced from one sample in a study of blood T cells in healthy people across ages. The use of a sample-barcoded 5' primer and a J-beta primer mix characterized a second PCR of roughly 6 to 11 cycles. Using its own MiXCR run on the 5' RACE reads, TCRdb lists one record per CDR3 protein. The sample has 800,000 or so distinct CDR3 sequences, roughly 25% seen once. A further study also used this sample, focusing on T cells of mothers and their children.

What was sequenced was blood. These receptors came from a boy aged 5 to 17 in good health.

This clonotype was found a few times. The gene calls are TRBV11-1 and TRBJ2-3; TRBD2 is a possible D gene (6 bases). Germline V CDR1 and CDR2: SGHAT, FQDESV (reference sequence). V lost 4 bases, J lost 2 bases, and 22 bases lay in between. This CDR3 is 18 amino acids long. CDR3 region: CASSSSRGAGVHTDTQYF. The CDR3 DNA sequence: TGTGCCAGCAGCTCTTCAAGGGGAGCGGGTGTTCACACAGATACGCAGTATTTT.

This clonotype was counted a few times. The chain links TRBV12-3 or TRBV12-4 to TRBJ1-6; D perhaps matches TRBD1 (6 bases). The CDR3 runs 15 residues. Deletions cut 1 base from V and 8 bases from J, with 12 bases between. In DNA, the CDR3 is TGTGCCAGCAGTTTAGTAGGACAGTGGGATTCACCCCTCCACTTT. Protein: CASSLVGQWDSPLHF.

The chain couples TRBV15 to TRBJ2-1; D gene ambiguous. Germline CDR1 is LNHNV and CDR2 is YYDKDF (reference sequence). Trimming stripped 4 bases from V and 0 bases from J, with 13 bases between. This CDR3 region has 16 residues. CDR3 sequence reads: CATSTTGLSSYNEQFF. DNA of the CDR3: TGTGCCACCAGCACAACCGGTCTCAGCTCCTACAATGAGCAGTTCTTC.

Worth noting for this clonotype: Mismatch with germline at one junction end may stem from a read error. The chain carries TRBV29-1 and TRBJ2-7; D call uncertain. In germline, CDR1 is SQVTM, CDR2 ANQGSEA. The CDR3 sequence is 10 residues long. The CDR3 DNA sequence: TGCAGCGTTAAAGAGTACGAGCAGTACTTC. It translates to CSVKEYEQYF.

This clonotype has only a few counts. This chain connects TRBV6-2 or TRBV6-3 to TRBJ1-2, with D unclear. Trimming took 7 bases from V and 3 from J, leaving 15 bases between them. The CDR3 spans 14 residues. CDR1 and CDR2 (germline): MNHEY, SVGEGT. CDR3 protein: CASTPNTVDYGYTF. The CDR3 DNA sequence: TGTGCCAGCACCCCCAATACCGTAGACTATGGCTACACCTTC.